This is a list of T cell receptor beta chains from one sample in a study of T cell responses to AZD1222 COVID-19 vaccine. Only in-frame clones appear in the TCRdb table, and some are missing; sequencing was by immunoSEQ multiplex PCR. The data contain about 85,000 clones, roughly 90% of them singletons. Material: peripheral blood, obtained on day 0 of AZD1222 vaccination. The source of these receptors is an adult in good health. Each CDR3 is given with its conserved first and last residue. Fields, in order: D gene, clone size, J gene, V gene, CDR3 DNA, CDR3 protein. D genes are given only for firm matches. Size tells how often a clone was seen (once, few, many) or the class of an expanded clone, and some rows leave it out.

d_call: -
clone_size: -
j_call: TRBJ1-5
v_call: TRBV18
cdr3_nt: TGTGCCAGCTCATCAGACAGGCTTTGGAGCAATCAGCCCCAGCATTTT
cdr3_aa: CASSSDRLWSNQPQHF

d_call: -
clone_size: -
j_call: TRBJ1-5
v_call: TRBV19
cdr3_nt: TGTGCCAGTAGTATAGATCGCGGAGGCAATCAGCCCCAGCATTTT
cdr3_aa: CASSIDRGGNQPQHF

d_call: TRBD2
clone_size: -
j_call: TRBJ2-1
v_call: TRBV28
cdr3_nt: TGTGCCAGCAGTTCCACCGGGACTAGAATCGGTGAGCAGTTCTTC
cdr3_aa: CASSSTGTRIGEQFF

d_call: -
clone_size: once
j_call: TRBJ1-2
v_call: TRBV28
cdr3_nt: TGTGCCAGCAGTTTCTCGGTCACTAAGAAAGCCCTCTATGGCTACACCTTC
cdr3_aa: CASSFSVTKKALYGYTF

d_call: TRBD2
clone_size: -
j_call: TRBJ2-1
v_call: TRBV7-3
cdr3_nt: TGTGCCAGCAGCCCGCAGGGAGCTAGCGGGAGCGGTGAGCAGTTCTTC
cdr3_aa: CASSPQGASGSGEQFF

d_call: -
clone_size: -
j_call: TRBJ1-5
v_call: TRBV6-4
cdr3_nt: TGTGCCAGCAGTGAAGACCCCCGTCAGCCCCAGCATTTT
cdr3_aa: CASSEDPRQPQHF

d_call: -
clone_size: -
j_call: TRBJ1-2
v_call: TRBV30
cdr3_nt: TGTGCCTGGAGTGGGAACAGGGCTAGTGGCTACACCTTC
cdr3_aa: CAWSGNRASGYTF

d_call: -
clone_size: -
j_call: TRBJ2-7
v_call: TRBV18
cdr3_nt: TGTGCCAGCTCAGCACGAGGGGGGGGCGAGCAGTACTTC
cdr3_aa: CASSARGGGEQYF

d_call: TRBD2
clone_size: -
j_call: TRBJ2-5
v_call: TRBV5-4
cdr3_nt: TGTGCCAGCAGCTTGTTCGTGGGAGGGCCGGGGACCCAGTACTTC
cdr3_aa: CASSLFVGGPGTQYF

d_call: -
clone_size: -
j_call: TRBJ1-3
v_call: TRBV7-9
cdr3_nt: TGTGCCAGCAGTCCCGGGACATCTTCTGGAAACACCATATATTTT
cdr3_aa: CASSPGTSSGNTIYF

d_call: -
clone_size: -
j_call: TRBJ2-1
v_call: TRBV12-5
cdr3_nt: TGTGCTAGTGCATCGGAGGGGGGTCTCACAAACTCCTACAATGAGCAGTTCTTC
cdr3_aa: CASASEGGLTNSYNEQFF

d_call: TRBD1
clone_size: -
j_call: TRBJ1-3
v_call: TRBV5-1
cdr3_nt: TGCGCCAGCAGCCTTGGACAGGGGGCTGGAAACACCATATATTTT
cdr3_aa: CASSLGQGAGNTIYF

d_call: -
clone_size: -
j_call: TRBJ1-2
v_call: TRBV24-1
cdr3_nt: TGTGCCACCAGTGATTTTCGGACGTCCTATGGCTACACCTTC
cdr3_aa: CATSDFRTSYGYTF

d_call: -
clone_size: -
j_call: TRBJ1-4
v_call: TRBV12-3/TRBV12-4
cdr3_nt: TGTGCCAGCAGTTTTGCAGGGAATGAAAAACTGTTTTTT
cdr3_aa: CASSFAGNEKLFF

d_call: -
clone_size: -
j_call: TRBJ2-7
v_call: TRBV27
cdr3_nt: TGTGCCAGCTTTAACAGGGAAACCTACGAGCAGTACTTC
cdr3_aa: CASFNRETYEQYF

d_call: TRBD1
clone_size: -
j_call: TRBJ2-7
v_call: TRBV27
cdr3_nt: TGTGCCAGCAGTTCCTACCGGGACAGGAAGGGGGAGCAGTACTTC
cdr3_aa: CASSSYRDRKGEQYF

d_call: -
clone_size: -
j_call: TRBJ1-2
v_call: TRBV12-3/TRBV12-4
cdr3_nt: TGTGCCAGCAGCTCACAGGAGGGCTATGGCTACACCTTC
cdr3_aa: CASSSQEGYGYTF

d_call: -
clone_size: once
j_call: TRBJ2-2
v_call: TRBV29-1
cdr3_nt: TGCAGCGTTGAAAAGCCCCCTGCGAACACCGGGGAGCTGTTTTTT
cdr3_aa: CSVEKPPANTGELFF

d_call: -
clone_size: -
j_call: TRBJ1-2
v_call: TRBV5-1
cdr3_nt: TGCGCCAGCAGCGTAGGTCACTATGGCTACACCTTC
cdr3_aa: CASSVGHYGYTF

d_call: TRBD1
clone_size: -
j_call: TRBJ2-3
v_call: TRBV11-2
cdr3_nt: TGTGCCAGCAGTTCAACCTCAGGGGGAGATACGCAGTATTTT
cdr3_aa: CASSSTSGGDTQYF

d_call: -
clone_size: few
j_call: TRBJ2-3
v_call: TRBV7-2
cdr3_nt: TGTGCCAGCAGCTTAGGGCGGAAGCAGTATTTT
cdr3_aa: CASSLGRKQYF

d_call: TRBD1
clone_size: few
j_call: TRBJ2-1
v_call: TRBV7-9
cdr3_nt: TGTGCCAGCAGGTCTCCCACCTCCGGGACAGGGAACAATGAGCAGTTCTTC
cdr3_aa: CASRSPTSGTGNNEQFF

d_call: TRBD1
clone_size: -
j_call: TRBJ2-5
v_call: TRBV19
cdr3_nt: TGTGCCAGTAGTGACAGGGGTCCCACAGAGACCCAGTACTTC
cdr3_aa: CASSDRGPTETQYF